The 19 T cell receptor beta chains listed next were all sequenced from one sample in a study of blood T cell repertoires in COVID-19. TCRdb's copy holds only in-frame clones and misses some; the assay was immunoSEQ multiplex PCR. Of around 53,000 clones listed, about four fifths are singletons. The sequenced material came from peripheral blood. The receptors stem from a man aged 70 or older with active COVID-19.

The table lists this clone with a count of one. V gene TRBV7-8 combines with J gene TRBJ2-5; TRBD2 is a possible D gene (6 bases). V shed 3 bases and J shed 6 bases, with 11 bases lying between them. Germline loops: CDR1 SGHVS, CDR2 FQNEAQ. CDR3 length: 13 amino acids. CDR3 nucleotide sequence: TGTGCCAGCAGCTTGGATCTAGCGAAGACCCAGTACTTC. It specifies CASSLDLAKTQYF.

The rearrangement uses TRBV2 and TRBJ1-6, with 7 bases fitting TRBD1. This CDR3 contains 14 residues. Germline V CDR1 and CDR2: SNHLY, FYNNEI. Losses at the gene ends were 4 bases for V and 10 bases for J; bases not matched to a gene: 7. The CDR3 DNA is TGTGCCAGCAGTGGACAGGGAGAAGGATCACCCCTCCACTTT. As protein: CASSGQGEGSPLHF.

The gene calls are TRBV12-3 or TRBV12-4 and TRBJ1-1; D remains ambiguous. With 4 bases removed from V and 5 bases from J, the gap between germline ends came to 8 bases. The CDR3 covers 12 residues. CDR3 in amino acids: CASSSFGTEAFF. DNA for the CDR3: TGTGCCAGCAGTTCATTCGGGACTGAAGCTTTCTTT.

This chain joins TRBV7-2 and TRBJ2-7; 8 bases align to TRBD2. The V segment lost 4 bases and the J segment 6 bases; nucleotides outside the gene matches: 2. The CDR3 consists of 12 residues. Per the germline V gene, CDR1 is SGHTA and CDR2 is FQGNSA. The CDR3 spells CASSSGTSEQYF. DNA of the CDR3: TGTGCCAGCAGCTCCGGGACTAGCGAGCAGTACTTC.

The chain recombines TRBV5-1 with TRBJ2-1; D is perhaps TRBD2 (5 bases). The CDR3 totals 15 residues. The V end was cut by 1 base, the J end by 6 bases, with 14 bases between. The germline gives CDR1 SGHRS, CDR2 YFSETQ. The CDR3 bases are TGCGCCAGCAGCTTGACCGATCCTAGCACCAATGAGCAGTTCTTC. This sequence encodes CASSLTDPSTNEQFF.

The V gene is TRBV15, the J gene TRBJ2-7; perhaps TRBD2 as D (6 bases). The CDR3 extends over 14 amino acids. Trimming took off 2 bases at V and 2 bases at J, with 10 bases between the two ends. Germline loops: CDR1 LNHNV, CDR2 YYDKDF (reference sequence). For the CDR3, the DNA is TGTGCCACCAGCAGACCCGGGACTCCCTACGAGCAGTACTTC. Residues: CATSRPGTPYEQYF. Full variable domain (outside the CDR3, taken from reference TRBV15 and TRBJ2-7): DAMVIQNPRYQVTQFGKPVTLSCSQTLNHNVMYWYQQKSSQAPKLLFHYYDKDFNNEADTPDNFQSRRPNTSFCFLDIRSPGLGDTAMYLCATSRPGTPYEQYFGPGTRLTVT.

Here the CDR3 reads CASSPMGLAGDAYEQYF. The CDR3 bases are TGTGCCAGCAGCCCCATGGGTCTAGCGGGAGATGCCTACGAGCAGTACTTC. V is TRBV3-1 (or the pseudogene TRBV3-2) and J is TRBJ2-7; 10 bases agree with TRBD2. The CDR3 sequence is 17 residues long. CDR1 LGHDT and CDR2 YNNKEL come from the germline V gene (reference sequence). V lost 4 bases, J lost 2 bases, and 11 bases stayed unmatched.

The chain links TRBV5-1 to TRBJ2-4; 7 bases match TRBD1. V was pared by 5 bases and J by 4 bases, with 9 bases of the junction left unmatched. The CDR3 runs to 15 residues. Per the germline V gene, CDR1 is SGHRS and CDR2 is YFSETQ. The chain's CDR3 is CASRQTGNGKNIQYF. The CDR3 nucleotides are TGCGCCAGCAGACAGACAGGGAACGGAAAAAACATTCAGTACTTC.

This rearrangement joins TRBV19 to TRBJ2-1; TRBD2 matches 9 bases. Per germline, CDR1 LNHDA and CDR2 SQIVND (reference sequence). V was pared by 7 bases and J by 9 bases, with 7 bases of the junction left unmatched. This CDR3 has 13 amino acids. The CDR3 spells CASNAGGLSEQFF. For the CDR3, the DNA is TGTGCCAGTAATGCGGGAGGGCTAAGTGAGCAGTTCTTC.

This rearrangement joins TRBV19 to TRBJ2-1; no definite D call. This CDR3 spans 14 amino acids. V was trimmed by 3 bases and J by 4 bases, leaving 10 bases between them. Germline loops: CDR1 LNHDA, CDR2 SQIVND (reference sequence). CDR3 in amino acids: CASSIRVNYNEQFF. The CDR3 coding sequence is TGTGCCAGTAGTATTCGGGTGAATTACAATGAGCAGTTCTTC.

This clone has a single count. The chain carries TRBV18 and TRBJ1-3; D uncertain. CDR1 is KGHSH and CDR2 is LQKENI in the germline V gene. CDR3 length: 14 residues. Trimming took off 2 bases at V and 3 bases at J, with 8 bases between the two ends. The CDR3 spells CASSPGQNGNTIYF. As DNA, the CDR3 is TGTGCCAGCTCACCAGGGCAGAATGGAAACACCATATATTTT.

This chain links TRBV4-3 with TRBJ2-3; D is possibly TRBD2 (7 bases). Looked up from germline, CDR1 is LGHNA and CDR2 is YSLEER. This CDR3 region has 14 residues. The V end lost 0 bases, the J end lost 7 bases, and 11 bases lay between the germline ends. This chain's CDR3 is CASSQEWGGHTQYF. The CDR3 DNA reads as TGCGCCAGCAGCCAAGAATGGGGGGGGCATACGCAGTATTTT.

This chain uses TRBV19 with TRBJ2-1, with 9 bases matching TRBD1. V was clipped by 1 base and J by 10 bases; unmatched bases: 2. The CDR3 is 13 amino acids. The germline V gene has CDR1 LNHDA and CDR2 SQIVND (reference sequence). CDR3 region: CASSIGQGGEQFF. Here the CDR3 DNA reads TGTGCCAGTAGTATAGGACAGGGGGGGGAGCAGTTCTTC.

The CDR3 protein is CASSGTGALDYGYTF. In nucleotides, the CDR3 is TGTGCCAGTAGTGGTACAGGGGCGTTGGACTATGGCTACACCTTC. The chain carries TRBV19 and TRBJ1-2; 7 nucleotides agree with TRBD1. Trimming took 5 bases from V and 3 from J; bases not matched to a gene: 9. Germline V gene sequence: CDR1 LNHDA, CDR2 SQIVND (reference sequence). This CDR3 spans 15 amino acids.

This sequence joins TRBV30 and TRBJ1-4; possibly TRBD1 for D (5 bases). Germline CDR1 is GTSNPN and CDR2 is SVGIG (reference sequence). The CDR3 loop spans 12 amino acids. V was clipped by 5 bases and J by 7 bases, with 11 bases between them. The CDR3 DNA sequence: TGTGCCTGGCGACTCGGGGGTGAAAAACTGTTTTTT. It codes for CAWRLGGEKLFF.

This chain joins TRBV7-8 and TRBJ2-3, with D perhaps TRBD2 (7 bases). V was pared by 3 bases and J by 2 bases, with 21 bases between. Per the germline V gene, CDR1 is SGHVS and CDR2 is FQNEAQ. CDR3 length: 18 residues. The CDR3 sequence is CASSLTGGWGAFTDTQYF. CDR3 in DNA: TGTGCCAGCAGCTTGACGGGAGGATGGGGGGCGTTCACAGATACGCAGTATTTT. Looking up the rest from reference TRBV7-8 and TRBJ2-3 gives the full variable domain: GAGVSQSPRYKVAKRGQDVALRCDPISGHVSLFWYQQALGQGPEFLTYFQNEAQLDKSGLPSDRFFAERPEGSVSTLKIQRTQQEDSAVYLCASSLTGGWGAFTDTQYFGPGTRLTVL.

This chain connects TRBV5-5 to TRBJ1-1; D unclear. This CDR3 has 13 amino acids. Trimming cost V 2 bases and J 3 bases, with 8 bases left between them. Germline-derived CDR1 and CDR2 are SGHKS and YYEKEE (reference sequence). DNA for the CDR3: TGTGCCAGCAGCTTTACAGATGACACTGAAGCTTTCTTT. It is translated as CASSFTDDTEAFF.

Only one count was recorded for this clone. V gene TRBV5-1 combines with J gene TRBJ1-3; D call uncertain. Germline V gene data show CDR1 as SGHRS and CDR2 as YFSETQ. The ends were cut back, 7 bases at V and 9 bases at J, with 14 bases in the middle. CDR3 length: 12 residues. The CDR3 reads CASRGVEGTIYF. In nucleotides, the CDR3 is TGCGCCAGCCGCGGGGTCGAGGGCACCATATATTTT. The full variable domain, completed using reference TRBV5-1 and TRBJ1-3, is KAGVTQTPRYLIKTRGQQVTLSCSPISGHRSVSWYQQTPGQGLQFLFEYFSETQRNKGNFPGRFSGRQFSNSRSEMNVSTLELGDSALYLCASRGVEGTIYFGEGSWLTVV.

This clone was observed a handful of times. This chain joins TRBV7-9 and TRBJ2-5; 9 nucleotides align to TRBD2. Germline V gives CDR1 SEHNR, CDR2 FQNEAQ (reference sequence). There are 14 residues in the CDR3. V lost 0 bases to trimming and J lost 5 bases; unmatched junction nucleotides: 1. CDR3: CASSLASGSETQYF. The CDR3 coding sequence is TGTGCCAGCAGCTTAGCTAGCGGGAGTGAGACCCAGTACTTC.